The entry below gives a single TCR beta chain sequence along with its context. The antigen it recognizes is unknown. No qualities accompany the bases; no much larger clone lies one base away. The sample's time point label, in plain terms: about 28 days (+/-7) after the second vaccine dose. AZD1222 recipients whose second dose came at about 4 weeks and those whose second dose came at about 12 weeks were combined into one group, since spike-specific TCR depth and breadth did not differ between the two schedules. Vaccinee samples were obtained from the UK trials COV001 and COV002, which included a single-blind randomized controlled phase 2/3 trial of AZD1222 (ChAdOx1 nCoV-19) in healthy adults. For TCRbeta chain sequencing, PBMC samples from trial participants were taken at day 0 and at day 28 after the second dose. The entry originates in a study of T cell responses to AZD1222 COVID-19 vaccine (dated by TCRdb to the early 2020s). Notes on the research overall: TCR sequencing was performed for approximately 240 trial participants, of whom some 200 were given two doses of AZD1222 and around 26 were given two doses of MenACWY control vaccine. Trial participants were enrolled by age into 18-55, 56-69 and 70-plus year subgroups, with roughly 160, 29 and 62 TCR-sequenced participants respectively. Results and caveats for the whole study, not just this receptor: Most participants were white British and females outnumbered males, and the authors suggested that clonal diversity may have been underestimated. The vaccine-associated CD4 TCRs covered the entire spike protein, and the dominant responses fell in regions 160-218 and 743-854. Epitopes outside the regions mutated in the B.1.351 and B.1.1.7 variants were reportedly recognized by nearly half of the unique spike-specific TCRs. In the small 56-69-year group, the increase in depth fell short of significance, most likely because of low power. No day 14 peak-response samples were available, so repertoires were characterized only after the peak T cell response. Conclusions about previously exposed vaccinees are limited, since just a handful of AZD1222 recipients were seropositive for SARS-CoV-2 at baseline. Spike-specific TCR breadth and depth rose significantly after two AZD1222 doses compared with day 0 and with MenACWY recipients.

The CDR3 regions of human TCRbeta chains were analyzed by immunosequencing. In the paper's pipeline: TCRs in the repertoires were matched against a reference library of SARS-CoV-2-specific TCRs that had been generated with the MIRA antigen-specificity platform. Breadth was defined as the fraction of unique TCRs that were SARS-CoV-2-associated. Depth was defined as the fraction of total T cells that were SARS-CoV-2-associated. Each spike-specific TCR was assigned to its reactive spike region and to a CD4 or CD8 class using the MIRA data. Log10-transformed breadth and depth values were compared by one-way ANOVA with Sidak's multiple comparisons tests. Entries here come from immuneACCESS through TCRdb and include only in-frame sequences with V and J called. Some clones fail to appear in such tables; in the studies checked, an unresolved V gene covers under half of the shortfall, and the cause of the remainder is unknown. V and J calls and clone size are copied from that table; D and trimming were computed from the DNA. Here the sample has roughly 140,000 clones; around nine tenths occur a single time. The top ten clonotypes cover over 1.2% of the sample.

V is shortened by 4 bases, J by 2 bases, and the region joining them spans 11 bases. The CDR3 spans 14 residues, from the cysteine through the phenylalanine. The only DNA kept is the CDR3, 42 bases in frame from the first base. CDR1 SGHRS and CDR2 YFSETQ were looked up in the germline V gene. The rearranged chain carries TRBV5-1 and TRBJ2-3, with no confidently assigned D gene. The sequence was collected from an adult who received the AZD1222 COVID-19 vaccine. Source: peripheral blood, taken 28 days after the second AZD1222 dose. In nucleotide form, the sequence is TGCGCCAGCAGCACCTTTTCCAACACAGATACGCAGTATTTT. It codes for CASSTFSNTDTQYF.